This TCR beta chain appears in the sequencing data of a study of cytomegalovirus exposure and HLA in healthy donors. Findings and limits, study-wide: Analysis was carried out at a later point, and it linked a missense DCLRE1C variant to TCR beta V- and J-gene trimming.

Note on this clone: The antigen remains unidentified.

CDR3 length: 14 amino acids. With 7 bases removed from V and 1 base from J, the gap between germline ends came to 13 bases. CDR1 and CDR2 from the germline V gene are LNHDA and SQIVND (reference sequence). All donors participated as healthy donors of bone marrow. Primers for the PCR totalled 60 Vbeta and 13 Jbeta. Data came from immunoSEQ multiplex PCR; TCRdb stores just in-frame clones and leaves some out. The data hold approximately 290,000 clones, with under 90% observed a single time. This rearrangement joins TRBV19 to TRBJ1-1, with D possibly TRBD1 on 5 matching bases. Sequenced sample: PBMCs. The TCR originated in a girl aged 2-10 years in good health and CMV-seronegative. The CDR3 sequence: CASTPIQENTEAFF. Written as DNA, the CDR3 is TGTGCCAGTACTCCGATACAGGAGAACACTGAAGCTTTCTTT.